This is a list of T cell receptor beta chains from one sample in a study of blood T cell repertoires in COVID-19. Method: immunoSEQ multiplex PCR; TCRdb's copy keeps in-frame clones and lacks some. The sample has about 270,000 clones, around 89% seen once. The specimen sequenced was PBMCs or T cells enriched from blood (not recorded which). These receptors were collected from a woman in her twenties or thirties with acute COVID-19. Both conserved end residues are part of each CDR3. Each record gives: CDR3 DNA, CDR3 protein, V gene, D gene, J gene, clone size, CDR3 length. The D gene is left open where the match is weak. Clone size is stated in some rows and not others, as once, few, many or a class when expanded.

DNA: TGTGCCAGCAGCTCCACCCTAGCGGGAGGGCCGAGGGAGACCCAGTACTTC
CDR3: CASSSTLAGGPRETQYF
V: TRBV28
D: TRBD2
J: TRBJ2-5
size: -
length: 17

DNA: TGTGCCAGTAGTATAGGACTAGCGGGAGACAACGAGCAGTACTTC
CDR3: CASSIGLAGDNEQYF
V: TRBV19
D: TRBD2
J: TRBJ2-7
size: once
length: 15

DNA: TGTGCCAGCAGCCTACTTCTTCGGTCGAACTATGGCTACACCTTC
CDR3: CASSLLLRSNYGYTF
V: TRBV7-2
D: -
J: TRBJ1-2
size: -
length: 15

DNA: TGTGCCAGCAGCCAAGGACGGGGAGGCGAGCAGTTCTTC
CDR3: CASSQGRGGEQFF
V: TRBV3-1/TRBV3-2
D: -
J: TRBJ2-1
size: -
length: 13

DNA: TGTGCCTGGAGTGCCTGGACAGGTTATGCGAACACCGGGGAGCTGTTTTTT
CDR3: CAWSAWTGYANTGELFF
V: TRBV30
D: TRBD1
J: TRBJ2-2
size: -
length: 17

DNA: TGTGCCAGCAGTTTATGGGGACAGGGGTACAATGAGCAGTTCTTC
CDR3: CASSLWGQGYNEQFF
V: TRBV27
D: TRBD1
J: TRBJ2-1
size: -
length: 15

DNA: TGTGCCAGCAGTCCAACAGGACCCAATCAGCCCCAGCATTTT
CDR3: CASSPTGPNQPQHF
V: TRBV6-5
D: -
J: TRBJ1-5
size: -
length: 14

DNA: TGCGCCAGCAGTGACAGGGTCCCTTCCTACGAGCAGTACTTC
CDR3: CASSDRVPSYEQYF
V: TRBV5-1
D: TRBD1
J: TRBJ2-7
size: -
length: 14

DNA: TGCAGCGTTGTTTCCGGGAGAAGCTCCTACGAGCAGTACTTC
CDR3: CSVVSGRSSYEQYF
V: TRBV29-1
D: -
J: TRBJ2-7
size: -
length: 14

DNA: TGTGCCAGCAGTTTATCGAAGTCTCGAGCGGGTTTTTATGGCTACACCTTC
CDR3: CASSLSKSRAGFYGYTF
V: TRBV27
D: -
J: TRBJ1-2
size: -
length: 17

DNA: TGTGCCACCAGTGATTCCGGAGACAGTATGGGTAACTATGGCTACACCTTC
CDR3: CATSDSGDSMGNYGYTF
V: TRBV24-1
D: -
J: TRBJ1-2
size: few
length: 17

DNA: TGTGCCAGCAGCGGCGGGCCGGGAAACCATCCCGGGGAGCTGTTTTTT
CDR3: CASSGGPGNHPGELFF
V: TRBV5-6
D: -
J: TRBJ2-2
size: -
length: 16

DNA: TGTGCCAGCAGTTATAATACAGCAGGAACAGATACGCAGTATTTT
CDR3: CASSYNTAGTDTQYF
V: TRBV6-5
D: -
J: TRBJ2-3
size: -
length: 15

DNA: TGTGCCACCAGTGATTCCGGGAGCACAGATACGCAGTATTTT
CDR3: CATSDSGSTDTQYF
V: TRBV24-1
D: -
J: TRBJ2-3
size: -
length: 14

DNA: TGTGCCAGCAGTTTTTCAGGGTTCCCTTCCTACGAGCAGTACTTC
CDR3: CASSFSGFPSYEQYF
V: TRBV27
D: -
J: TRBJ2-7
size: -
length: 15

DNA: TGCGCCAGCAGCTTGGAACACTCTGGGGCCAACGTCCTGACTTTC
CDR3: CASSLEHSGANVLTF
V: TRBV5-1
D: -
J: TRBJ2-6
size: -
length: 15

DNA: TGTGCCAGCAGTTGGAACGGCGGCAATGAGCAGTTCTTC
CDR3: CASSWNGGNEQFF
V: TRBV12-3/TRBV12-4
D: -
J: TRBJ2-1
size: once
length: 13

DNA: TGTGCCATCACCCCCGGGGGTAGCACTGAAGCTTTCTTT
CDR3: CAITPGGSTEAFF
V: TRBV10-3
D: -
J: TRBJ1-1
size: -
length: 13

DNA: TGTGCCAGCAGACTAACTAGCGGGAAGACAGATACGCAGTATTTT
CDR3: CASRLTSGKTDTQYF
V: TRBV2
D: TRBD2
J: TRBJ2-3
size: -
length: 15

DNA: TGTGCCTGGAGTGTACTGGGAGGCCGAGGGAATGAAAAACTGTTTTTT
CDR3: CAWSVLGGRGNEKLFF
V: TRBV30
D: -
J: TRBJ1-4
size: once
length: 16

DNA: TGTGCCAGCAGTTTACCGGGTCTCGAGCAGTACTTC
CDR3: CASSLPGLEQYF
V: TRBV12-3/TRBV12-4
D: -
J: TRBJ2-7
size: -
length: 12

DNA: TGTGCCACCAGCAGAGGGGAGAGCGAGCAGTACTTC
CDR3: CATSRGESEQYF
V: TRBV15
D: -
J: TRBJ2-7
size: -
length: 12

DNA: TGCGCCAGCAGCCAACCGACGGCTAGGCAGCATGAGCAGTTCTTC
CDR3: CASSQPTARQHEQFF
V: TRBV4-1
D: -
J: TRBJ2-1
size: -
length: 15

DNA: TGTGCCAGCAGTGACCCCGAGACTAGAAGAAACACCATATATTTT
CDR3: CASSDPETRRNTIYF
V: TRBV6-4
D: -
J: TRBJ1-3
size: -
length: 15

DNA: TGCGCCAGCAGCTTGGCGGGGGACTCCTACGAGCAGTACTTC
CDR3: CASSLAGDSYEQYF
V: TRBV5-1
D: -
J: TRBJ2-7
size: once
length: 14

DNA: TGTGCCACCAGTGACCCCGGGACAGGGGGCCTTTCTGGCTACACCTTC
CDR3: CATSDPGTGGLSGYTF
V: TRBV24-1
D: TRBD1
J: TRBJ1-2
size: -
length: 16

DNA: TGTGCCAGCAGCCCGGGACAGTCGGCGAGCGAGCAGTACTTC
CDR3: CASSPGQSASEQYF
V: TRBV7-9
D: TRBD1
J: TRBJ2-7
size: -
length: 14

DNA: TGTGCCAGCAGCTTGGTAGACTACGAGCAGTGCTTC
CDR3: CASSLVDYEQCF
V: TRBV11-1
D: -
J: TRBJ2-7
size: -
length: 12

DNA: TGTGCCAGCAGTTTGACTAGCGGGTTTTACGAGCAGTACTTC
CDR3: CASSLTSGFYEQYF
V: TRBV27
D: TRBD2
J: TRBJ2-7
size: -
length: 14

DNA: TGTGCCAGCAGCTTAACGGGGACTAACTATGGCTACACCTTC
CDR3: CASSLTGTNYGYTF
V: TRBV5-8
D: -
J: TRBJ1-2
size: -
length: 14

DNA: TGTGCCAGCAGCGCCAGACAAGAGACCCAGTACTTC
CDR3: CASSARQETQYF
V: TRBV7-9
D: -
J: TRBJ2-5
size: -
length: 12

DNA: TGCAGCGTTGGGGGGACACCCACGAACACCGGGGAGCTGTTTTTT
CDR3: CSVGGTPTNTGELFF
V: TRBV29-1
D: -
J: TRBJ2-2
size: once
length: 15

DNA: TGTGCCAGCAGGTCCGGTCCCTACTCCTATAATTCACCCCTCCACTTT
CDR3: CASRSGPYSYNSPLHF
V: TRBV7-2
D: -
J: TRBJ1-6
size: -
length: 16

DNA: TGTGCCAGCAGCCGACCCGGGACAGGGGGAAGCGAGCAGTACTTC
CDR3: CASSRPGTGGSEQYF
V: TRBV3-1/TRBV3-2
D: TRBD1
J: TRBJ2-7
size: -
length: 15

DNA: TGTGCCAGCAGTTCCTCGGGGACAACTAGCACAGATACGCAGTATTTT
CDR3: CASSSSGTTSTDTQYF
V: TRBV28
D: -
J: TRBJ2-3
size: -
length: 16

DNA: TGCGCCAGCAGCGCACGAGAGTTCACTGAAGCTTTCTTT
CDR3: CASSAREFTEAFF
V: TRBV5-1
D: -
J: TRBJ1-1
size: -
length: 13

DNA: TGTGCCAGCAGCCCCGGAGGCGGCACTGAAGCTTTCTTT
CDR3: CASSPGGGTEAFF
V: TRBV2
D: -
J: TRBJ1-1
size: -
length: 13

DNA: TGTGCCAGCAGTCCCCGGGGCAATCAGCCCCAGCATTTT
CDR3: CASSPRGNQPQHF
V: TRBV2
D: -
J: TRBJ1-5
size: -
length: 13

DNA: TGCGCCAGCAGCTTGGGGAGTAGGCCTCCCTACGAGCAGTACTTC
CDR3: CASSLGSRPPYEQYF
V: TRBV5-1
D: -
J: TRBJ2-7
size: -
length: 15

DNA: TGTGCCAGCAGCGTGGGCCTAGGGACTCTTAATGAAAAACTGTTTTTT
CDR3: CASSVGLGTLNEKLFF
V: TRBV9
D: -
J: TRBJ1-4
size: few
length: 16

DNA: TGTGCCAGCAGTTCCAGGACAGGGAACACTGAAGCTTTCTTT
CDR3: CASSSRTGNTEAFF
V: TRBV6-5
D: TRBD1
J: TRBJ1-1
size: -
length: 14

DNA: TGTGCCAGTTCGTCGGCGGTTTCTAATCAGCCCCAGCATTTT
CDR3: CASSSAVSNQPQHF
V: TRBV19
D: -
J: TRBJ1-5
size: -
length: 14

DNA: TGTGCCAGCCCCTCCCGGCAGGGCTCGAACACCGGGGAGCTGTTTTTT
CDR3: CASPSRQGSNTGELFF
V: TRBV2
D: -
J: TRBJ2-2
size: -
length: 16

DNA: TGCGCCAGCAGCCAAGTCCAGAAAAATCAGCCCCAGCATTTT
CDR3: CASSQVQKNQPQHF
V: TRBV4-1
D: -
J: TRBJ1-5
size: -
length: 14

DNA: TGTGCCAGCAGCCCCACCGCGGCTAGCGGCTCCTACGAGCAGTACTTC
CDR3: CASSPTAASGSYEQYF
V: TRBV7-6
D: TRBD2
J: TRBJ2-7
size: -
length: 16

DNA: TGTGCCAGCAGCGAGAGCGTAAATTCCGACCCACCGGACAGAAAAAACACCATATATTTT
CDR3: CASSESVNSDPPDRKNTIYF
V: TRBV14
D: -
J: TRBJ1-3
size: -
length: 20

DNA: TGTGCCAGAAGCAGCTCCACAACCGACGAGGAAGTTAATTCACCCCTCCACTTT
CDR3: CARSSSTTDEEVNSPLHF
V: TRBV7-3
D: -
J: TRBJ1-6
size: -
length: 18

DNA: TGTGCCAGCAGTTCGGGACAGGGACACGAGCAGTACTTC
CDR3: CASSSGQGHEQYF
V: TRBV27
D: TRBD1
J: TRBJ2-7
size: -
length: 13

DNA: TGTGCCAGCAATTTGAGGAGGGCGGAAGAGACCCAGTACTTC
CDR3: CASNLRRAEETQYF
V: TRBV2
D: -
J: TRBJ2-5
size: -
length: 14

DNA: TGTGCCAGCAGCTCGCCCGCAGGGGCACTAGCGGGAGTGGCGGCAGATACGCAGTATTTT
CDR3: CASSSPAGALAGVAADTQYF
V: TRBV5-4
D: TRBD2
J: TRBJ2-3
size: -
length: 20

DNA: TGTGCCAGCATGGGCAACTCCTACGAGCAGTACTTC
CDR3: CASMGNSYEQYF
V: TRBV27
D: -
J: TRBJ2-7
size: -
length: 12

DNA: TGTGCCAGCAGAGGCCGGGACACATATTTCTCTGGAAACACCATATATTTT
CDR3: CASRGRDTYFSGNTIYF
V: TRBV25-1
D: -
J: TRBJ1-3
size: -
length: 17

DNA: TGTGCCAGCAGCCCACCGGAGAGCACCGGGGAGCTGTTTTTT
CDR3: CASSPPESTGELFF
V: TRBV7-3
D: -
J: TRBJ2-2
size: -
length: 14

DNA: TGTGCCAGCAGTGACCAGGGGGCGAACACTGAAGCTTTCTTT
CDR3: CASSDQGANTEAFF
V: TRBV6-1
D: TRBD1
J: TRBJ1-1
size: -
length: 14